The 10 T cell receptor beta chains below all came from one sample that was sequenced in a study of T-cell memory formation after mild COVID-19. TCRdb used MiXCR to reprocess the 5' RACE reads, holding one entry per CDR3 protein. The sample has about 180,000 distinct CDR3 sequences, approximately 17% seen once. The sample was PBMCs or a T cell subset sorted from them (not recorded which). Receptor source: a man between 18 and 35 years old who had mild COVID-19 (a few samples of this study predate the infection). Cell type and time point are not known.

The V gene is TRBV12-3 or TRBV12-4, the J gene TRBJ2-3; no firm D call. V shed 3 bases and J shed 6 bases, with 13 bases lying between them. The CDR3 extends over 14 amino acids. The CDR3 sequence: CASSLFQARDTQYF. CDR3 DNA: TGTGCCAGCAGTTTGTTCCAGGCGAGGGATACGCAGTATTTT.

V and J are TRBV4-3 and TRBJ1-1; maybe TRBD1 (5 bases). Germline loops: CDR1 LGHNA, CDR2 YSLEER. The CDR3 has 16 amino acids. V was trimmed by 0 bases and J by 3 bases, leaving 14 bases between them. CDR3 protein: CASSQDRGGTHTEAFF. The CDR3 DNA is TGCGCCAGCAGCCAAGATCGGGGGGGGACCCACACTGAAGCTTTCTTT.

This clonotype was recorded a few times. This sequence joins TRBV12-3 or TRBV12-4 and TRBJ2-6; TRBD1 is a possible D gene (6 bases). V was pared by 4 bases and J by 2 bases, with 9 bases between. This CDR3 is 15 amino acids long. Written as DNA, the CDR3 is TGTGCCAGCAGTTCCAGGGGAGCTGGGGCCAACGTCCTGACTTTC. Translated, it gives CASSSRGAGANVLTF.

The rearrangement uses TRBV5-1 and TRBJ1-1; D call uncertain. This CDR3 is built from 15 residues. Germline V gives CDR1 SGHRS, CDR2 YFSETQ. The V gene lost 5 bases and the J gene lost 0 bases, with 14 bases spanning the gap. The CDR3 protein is CASRSGSLMNTEAFF. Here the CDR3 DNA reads TGCGCCAGCAGGTCCGGGAGCCTCATGAACACTGAAGCTTTCTTT.

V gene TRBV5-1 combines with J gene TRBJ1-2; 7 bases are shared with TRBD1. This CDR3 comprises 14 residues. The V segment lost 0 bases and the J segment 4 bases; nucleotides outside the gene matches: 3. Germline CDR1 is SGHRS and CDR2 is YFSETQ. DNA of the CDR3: TGCGCCAGCAGCTTGGGACAGGGCTTCTATGGCTACACCTTC. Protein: CASSLGQGFYGYTF.

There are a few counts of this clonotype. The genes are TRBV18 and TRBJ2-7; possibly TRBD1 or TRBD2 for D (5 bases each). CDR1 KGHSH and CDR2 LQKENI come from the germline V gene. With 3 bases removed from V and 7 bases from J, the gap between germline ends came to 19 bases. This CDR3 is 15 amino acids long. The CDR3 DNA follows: TGTGCCAGCTCACCCTCCGGGACCGTCGGACAAGAGCAGTACTTC. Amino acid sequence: CASSPSGTVGQEQYF.

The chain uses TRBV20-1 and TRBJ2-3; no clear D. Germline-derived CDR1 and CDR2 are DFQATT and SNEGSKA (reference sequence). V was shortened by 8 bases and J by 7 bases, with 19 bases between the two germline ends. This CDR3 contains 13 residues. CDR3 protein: CSTGSGWLNTQYF. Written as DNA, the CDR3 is TGCAGTACCGGATCTGGCTGGTTGAATACGCAGTATTTT.

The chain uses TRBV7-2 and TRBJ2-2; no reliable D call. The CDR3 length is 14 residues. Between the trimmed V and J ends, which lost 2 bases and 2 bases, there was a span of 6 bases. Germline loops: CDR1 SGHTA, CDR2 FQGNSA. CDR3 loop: CASSLILNTGELFF. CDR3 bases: TGTGCCAGCAGCTTAATACTAAACACCGGGGAGCTGTTTTTT.

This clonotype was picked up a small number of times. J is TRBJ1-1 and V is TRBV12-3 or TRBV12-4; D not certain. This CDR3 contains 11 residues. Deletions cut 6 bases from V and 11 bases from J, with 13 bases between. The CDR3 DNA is TGTGCCAGCAGAGGCCTCGAGGTCGCTTTCTTT. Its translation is CASRGLEVAFF.

In DNA form, the CDR3 reads TGTGCCAGCTCATCGACGCCCGGGACTGAGGAGACCCAGTACTTC. This sequence encodes CASSSTPGTEETQYF. The genes are TRBV18 and TRBJ2-5; D perhaps matches TRBD2 (6 bases). The germline CDR1 and CDR2 sequences are KGHSH and LQKENI. There are 15 residues in the CDR3. V lost 5 bases to trimming and J lost 5 bases, with 18 bases between them.